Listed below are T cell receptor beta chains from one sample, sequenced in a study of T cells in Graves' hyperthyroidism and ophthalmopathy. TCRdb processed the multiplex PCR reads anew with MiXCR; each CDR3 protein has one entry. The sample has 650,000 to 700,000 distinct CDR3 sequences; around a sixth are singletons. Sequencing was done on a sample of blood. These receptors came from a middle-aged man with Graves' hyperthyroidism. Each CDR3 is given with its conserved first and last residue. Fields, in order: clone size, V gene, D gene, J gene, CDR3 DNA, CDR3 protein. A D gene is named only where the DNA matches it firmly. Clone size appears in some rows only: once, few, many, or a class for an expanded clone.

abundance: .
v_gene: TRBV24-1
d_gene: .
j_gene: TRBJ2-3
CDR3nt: TGTGCCACCAGTGATTGGGGCGCGGCTAGCACAGATACGCAGTATTTT
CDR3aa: CATSDWGAASTDTQYF

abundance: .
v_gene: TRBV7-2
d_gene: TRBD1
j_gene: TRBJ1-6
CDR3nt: TGTGCCAGCAGAAATACAGGGGGCTATAATTCACCCCTCCACTTT
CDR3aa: CASRNTGGYNSPLHF

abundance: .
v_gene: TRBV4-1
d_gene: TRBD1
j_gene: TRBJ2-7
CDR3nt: TGCGCCAGCAGCCAGGGGACAGGTCGTTACGAGCAGTACTTC
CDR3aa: CASSQGTGRYEQYF

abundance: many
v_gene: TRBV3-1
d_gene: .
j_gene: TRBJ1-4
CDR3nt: TGTGCCAGCAGCCAAAAACTACCGGTGCCAAATGAAAAACTGTTTTTT
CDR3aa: CASSQKLPVPNEKLFF

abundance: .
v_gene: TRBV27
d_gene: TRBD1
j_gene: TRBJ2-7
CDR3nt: TGTGCCAGCAGTATACAGGGGTCCGAGCAGTACTTC
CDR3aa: CASSIQGSEQYF

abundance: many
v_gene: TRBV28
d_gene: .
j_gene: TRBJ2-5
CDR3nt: TGTGCCAGCAACCAAGAAGAGACCCAGTACTTC
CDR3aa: CASNQEETQYF

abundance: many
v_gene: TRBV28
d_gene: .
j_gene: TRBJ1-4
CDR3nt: TGTGCCAGCAGTTTATCCGGGGGGGCAACTAATGAAAAACTGTTTTTT
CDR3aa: CASSLSGGATNEKLFF

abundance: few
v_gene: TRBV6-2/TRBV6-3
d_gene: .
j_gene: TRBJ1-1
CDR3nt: TGTGCCAGCAGTTACCGGCCCGGGAGAATTTCTGAAGCTTTCTTT
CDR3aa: CASSYRPGRISEAFF

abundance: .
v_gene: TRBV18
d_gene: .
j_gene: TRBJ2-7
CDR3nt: TGTGCCAGCTCACTACTTGACAGGACCCACGAGCAGTACTTC
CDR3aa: CASSLLDRTHEQYF

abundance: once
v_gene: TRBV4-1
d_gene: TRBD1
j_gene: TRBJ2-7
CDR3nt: TGCGCCAGCAGCCACGGGACAGGGGGGTCCTGCGAGCAGTACTTC
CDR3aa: CASSHGTGGSCEQYF

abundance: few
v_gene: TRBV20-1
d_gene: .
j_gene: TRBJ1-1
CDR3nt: TGCAGTGGAAGGGAAGGACATCTGAACACTGAAGCTTTCTTT
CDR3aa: CSGREGHLNTEAFF

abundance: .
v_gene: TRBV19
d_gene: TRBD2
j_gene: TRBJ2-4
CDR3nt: TGTGCCAGTAGTATCAGTCAGCTAGCGGGAGGAGGGCGAAACATTCAGTACTTC
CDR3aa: CASSISQLAGGGRNIQYF

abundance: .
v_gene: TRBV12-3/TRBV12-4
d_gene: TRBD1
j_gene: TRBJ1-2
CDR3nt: TGTGCCAGCAGTTTGGCCCTGACAGGGGTTTACTATGGCTACACCTTC
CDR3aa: CASSLALTGVYYGYTF

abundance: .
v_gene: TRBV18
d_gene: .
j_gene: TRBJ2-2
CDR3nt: TGTGCCAGCTCACCTCTGGCAGGGTACACCGGGGAGCTGTTTTTT
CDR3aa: CASSPLAGYTGELFF

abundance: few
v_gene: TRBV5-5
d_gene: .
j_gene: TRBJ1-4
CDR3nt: TGTGCCAGCAGCTTGCGATGGTCGATATGGGGTGAAAAACTGTTTTTT
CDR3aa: CASSLRWSIWGEKLFF

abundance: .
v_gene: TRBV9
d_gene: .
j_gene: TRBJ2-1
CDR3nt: TGTGCCAGCAGCGTAGTCCCTTTGGGGGAGCAGTTCTTC
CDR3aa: CASSVVPLGEQFF

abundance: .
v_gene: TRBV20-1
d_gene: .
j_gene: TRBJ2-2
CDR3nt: TGCAGTGCTAAGGACCTCGCGAACACCGGGGAGCTGTTTTTT
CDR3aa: CSAKDLANTGELFF

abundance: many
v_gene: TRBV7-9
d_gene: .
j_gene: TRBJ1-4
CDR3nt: TGTGCCAGCAGGTTGGACAGCGGATTGGAAAAACTGTTTTTT
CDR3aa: CASRLDSGLEKLFF

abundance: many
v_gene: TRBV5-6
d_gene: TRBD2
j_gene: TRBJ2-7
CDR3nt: TGTGCCAGCAGTTTAGCGGGAGAGGGCTACGAGCAGTACTTC
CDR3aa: CASSLAGEGYEQYF

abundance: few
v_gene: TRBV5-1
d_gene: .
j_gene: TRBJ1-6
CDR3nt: TGCGCCAGCAGCTCTAAGGACGGGGGAGGATCACCCCTCCACTTT
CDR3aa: CASSSKDGGGSPLHF

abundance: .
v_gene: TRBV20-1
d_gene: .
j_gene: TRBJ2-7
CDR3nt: TGCAGTGCTCCAACAACTACCTACGAGCAGTACTTC
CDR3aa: CSAPTTTYEQYF

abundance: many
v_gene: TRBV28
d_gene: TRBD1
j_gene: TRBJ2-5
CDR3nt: TGTGCCAGCAGACTTACAGGGGGCGCAGAGACCCAGTACTTC
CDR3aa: CASRLTGGAETQYF

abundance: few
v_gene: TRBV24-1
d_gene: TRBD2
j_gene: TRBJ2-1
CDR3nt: TGTGCCACCAGTGATTTCGGGACTAGCGGGAGGAAGTATGAGCAGTTCTTC
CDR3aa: CATSDFGTSGRKYEQFF

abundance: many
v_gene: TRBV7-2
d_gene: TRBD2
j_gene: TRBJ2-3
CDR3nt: TGTGCCAGCAGGACACTAGCGGGAAGCACAGATACGCAGTATTTT
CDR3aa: CASRTLAGSTDTQYF

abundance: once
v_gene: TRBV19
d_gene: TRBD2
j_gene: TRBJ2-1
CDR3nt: TGTGCCAGTAGTTCCCCCGGGACTAGCGGGAAGTTCGGCAATGAGCAGTTCTTC
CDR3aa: CASSSPGTSGKFGNEQFF

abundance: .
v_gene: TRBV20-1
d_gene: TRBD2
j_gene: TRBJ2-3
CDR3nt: TGCAGTGCTAAGACTAGCGGGGAGGCAGATACGCAGTATTTT
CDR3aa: CSAKTSGEADTQYF

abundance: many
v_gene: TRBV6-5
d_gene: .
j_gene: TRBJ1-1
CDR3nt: TGTGCCAGCAGTTATCGTAGGGAGGGAACTGAAGCTTTCTTT
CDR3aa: CASSYRREGTEAFF

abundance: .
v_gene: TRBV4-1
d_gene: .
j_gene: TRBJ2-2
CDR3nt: TGCGCCAGCAGCCAACCACGGGTGAACACCGGGGAGCTGTTTTTT
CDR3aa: CASSQPRVNTGELFF

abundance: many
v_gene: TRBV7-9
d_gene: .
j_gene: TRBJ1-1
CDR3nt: TGTGCCAGCAGCTCTTCCGGGAGCAGGGTAGGAATGAACACTGAAGCTTTCTTT
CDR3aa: CASSSSGSRVGMNTEAFF

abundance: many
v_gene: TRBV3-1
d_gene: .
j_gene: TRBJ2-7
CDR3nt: TGTGCCAGCAGCCAAGTTGGCAACTCCTACGAGCAGTACTTC
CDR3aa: CASSQVGNSYEQYF

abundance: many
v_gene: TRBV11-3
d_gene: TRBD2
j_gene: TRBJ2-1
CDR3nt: TGTGCCAGCAGCCCGACTAGCGGGAGGGACAATGAGCAGTTCTTC
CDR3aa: CASSPTSGRDNEQFF

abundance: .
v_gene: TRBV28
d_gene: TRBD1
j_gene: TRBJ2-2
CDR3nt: TGTGCCAGCAGTCCAGGGGGCGCCGACACCGGGGAGCTGTTTTTT
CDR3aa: CASSPGGADTGELFF

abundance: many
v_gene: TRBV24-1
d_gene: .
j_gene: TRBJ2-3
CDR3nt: TGTGCCACCAGTGACTCAGCGGGCAGCACAGATACGCAGTATTTT
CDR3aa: CATSDSAGSTDTQYF

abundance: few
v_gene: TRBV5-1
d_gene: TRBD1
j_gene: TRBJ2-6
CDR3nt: TGTGCCAGCAGCTTCCCGGGACAGGGCTTCTCTGGGGCCAACGTCCTGACTTTC
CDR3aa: CASSFPGQGFSGANVLTF

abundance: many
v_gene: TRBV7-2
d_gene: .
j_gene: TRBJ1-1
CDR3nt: TGTGCCAGCAGCTTTTCAGGGACTGAAGCTTTCTTT
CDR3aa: CASSFSGTEAFF

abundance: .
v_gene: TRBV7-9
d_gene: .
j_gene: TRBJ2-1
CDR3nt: TGTGCCAGCAGCCCAGCCGCCAGCCCCTCCAGCTCCTACAATGAGCAGTTCTTC
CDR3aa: CASSPAASPSSSYNEQFF

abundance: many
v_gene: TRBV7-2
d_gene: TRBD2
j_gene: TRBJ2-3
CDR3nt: TGTGCCAGCAGCCTCTCAGTAACTAGCGGGTTCTTAGATACGCAGTATTTT
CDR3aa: CASSLSVTSGFLDTQYF

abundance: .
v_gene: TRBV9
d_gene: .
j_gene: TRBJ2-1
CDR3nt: TGTGCCAGCAGCGGAAATCCCGTAAGTGAGCAGTTCTTC
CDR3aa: CASSGNPVSEQFF

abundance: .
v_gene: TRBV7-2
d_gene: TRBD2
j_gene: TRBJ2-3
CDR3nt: TGTGCCAGCAGCTTAGTAGGCGGGAGGGCCTCAGATACGCAGTATTTT
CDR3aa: CASSLVGGRASDTQYF

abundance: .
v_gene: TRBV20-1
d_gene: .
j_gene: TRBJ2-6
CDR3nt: TGCAGTGCTAGAGATCCCCGGGCTGGGGCCAACGTCCTGACTTTC
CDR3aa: CSARDPRAGANVLTF

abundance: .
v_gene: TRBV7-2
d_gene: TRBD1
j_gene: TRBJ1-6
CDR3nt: TGTGCCAGCAGCTTAGGCGGGCCTGGGACAGCCAATAATTCACCCCTCCACTTT
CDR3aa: CASSLGGPGTANNSPLHF

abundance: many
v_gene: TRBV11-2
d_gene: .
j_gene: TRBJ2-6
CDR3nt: TGTGCCAGCAAGAGATCCTCTGGGGCCAACGTCCTGACTTTC
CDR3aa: CASKRSSGANVLTF

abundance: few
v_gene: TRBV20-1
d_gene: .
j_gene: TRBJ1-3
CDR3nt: TGCAGTGCTACCCGGGACACCTCTGGAAACACCATATATTTT
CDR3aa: CSATRDTSGNTIYF

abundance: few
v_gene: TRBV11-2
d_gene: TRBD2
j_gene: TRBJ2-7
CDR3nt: TGTGCCAGCAGCCAGGCTAGCGGGATTTACGAGCAGTACTTC
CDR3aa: CASSQASGIYEQYF

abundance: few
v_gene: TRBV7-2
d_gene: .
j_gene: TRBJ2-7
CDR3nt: TGTGCCAGCAGCTTATACGGGAGCCCGATTTCCTACGAGCAGTACTTC
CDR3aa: CASSLYGSPISYEQYF

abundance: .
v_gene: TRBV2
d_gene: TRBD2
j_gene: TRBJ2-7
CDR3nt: TGTGCCAGCAGGTCCGGGACTAGCGGGAACTACGAGCAGTACTTC
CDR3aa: CASRSGTSGNYEQYF

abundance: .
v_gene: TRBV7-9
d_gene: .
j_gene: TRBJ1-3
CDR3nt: TGTGCCAGCAGCTTTGCATCCGCCCGACCTTTCTCTGGAAACACCATATATTTT
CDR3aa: CASSFASARPFSGNTIYF

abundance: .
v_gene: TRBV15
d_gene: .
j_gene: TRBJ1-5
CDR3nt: TGTGCCACCAGCAGAGATCGGCGGAGGGGCAATCAGCCCCAGCATTTT
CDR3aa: CATSRDRRRGNQPQHF

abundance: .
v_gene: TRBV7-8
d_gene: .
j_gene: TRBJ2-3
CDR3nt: TGTGCCAGCAGATTTAGTGGCACAGATACGCAGTATTTT
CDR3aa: CASRFSGTDTQYF

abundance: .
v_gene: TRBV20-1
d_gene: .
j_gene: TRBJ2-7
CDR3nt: TGCAGTGCTAGAATAGAAGGGAGCTCCTACGAGCAGTACTTC
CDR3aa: CSARIEGSSYEQYF

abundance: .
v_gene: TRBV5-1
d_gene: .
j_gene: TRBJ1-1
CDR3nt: TGCGCCAGCAGCGATTTAGGGGTTGAGAACACTGAAGCTTTCTTT
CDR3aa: CASSDLGVENTEAFF

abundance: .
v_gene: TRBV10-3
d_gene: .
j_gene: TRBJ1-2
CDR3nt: TGTGCCATCAGTGAGACTTTAGGGGTTGGCTACACCTTC
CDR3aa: CAISETLGVGYTF

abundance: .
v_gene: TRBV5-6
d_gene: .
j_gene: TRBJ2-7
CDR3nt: TGTGCCAGCAGCTTGGAATGGGCGGGACCCTACGAGCAGTACTTC
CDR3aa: CASSLEWAGPYEQYF

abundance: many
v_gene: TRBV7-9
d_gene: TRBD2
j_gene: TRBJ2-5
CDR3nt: TGTGCCAGCAGCTTCGGGACTAGCGGGAGTCCCCAGTACTTC
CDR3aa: CASSFGTSGSPQYF

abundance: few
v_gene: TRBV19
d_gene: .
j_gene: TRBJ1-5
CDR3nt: TGTGCCAGTAGTCTCGGGTCCTTACTGATTAATCAGCCCCAGCATTTT
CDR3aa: CASSLGSLLINQPQHF

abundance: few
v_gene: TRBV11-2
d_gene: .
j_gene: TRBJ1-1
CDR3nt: TGTGCCAGCAGCCAGCGAGGCCAGACGAGGACTGAAGCTTTCTTT
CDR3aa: CASSQRGQTRTEAFF

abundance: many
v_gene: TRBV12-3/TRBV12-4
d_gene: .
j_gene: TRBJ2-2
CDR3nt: TGTGCCAGCAGTTTAATGTTCACCGGGGAGCTGTTTTTT
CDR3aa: CASSLMFTGELFF

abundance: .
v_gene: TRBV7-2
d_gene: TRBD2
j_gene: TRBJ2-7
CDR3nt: TGTGCCAGCAGCTTAAATCTAGCGGGAGGAACCTACGAGCAGTACTTC
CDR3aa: CASSLNLAGGTYEQYF

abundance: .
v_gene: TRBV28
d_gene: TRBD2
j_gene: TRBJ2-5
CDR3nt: TGTGCCAGCAGTTTGGCTGGAGCGGGAGGGCAGCAAGAGACCCAGTACTTC
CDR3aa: CASSLAGAGGQQETQYF